This T cell receptor (beta chain) originates from a study of cytomegalovirus exposure and HLA in healthy donors (dated by TCRdb to between 2016 and 2019). As for the study more broadly: A later analysis indicated that the roughly 120 validation repertoires were generated on the platform also employed for the approximately 700 repertoires of the first cohort. The study aimed to test whether signatures of past pathogen exposure could be identified by cataloging public T cell receptors. Along with the approximately 650-subject first cohort, a separate validation cohort of over 90 different subjects was used. To predict cytomegalovirus infection status, the study combined high-throughput TCR immunosequencing, statistical association of individual TCRs with disease status, and machine learning.

Comment on this clone: The antigen it recognizes is unknown. No base-level quality is on record; no much larger clone is a single base apart.

The library was built by means of the immunoSEQ multiplex PCR assay. The paper's processing steps were these. A statistical classification framework was developed to diagnose cytomegalovirus status using the catalog of TCR beta chain sequences. TCRdb took over this immuneACCESS table, retaining in-frame rearrangements with V and J assigned. Such tables are incomplete; in checked studies, under half of the missing clones stem from an unresolved V gene, and the remainder is unexplained. That table furnishes V, J and clone size, whereas the DNA furnished D and trimming. Recorded for this sample are some 130,000 clones; around four fifths of them occurred a single time. 25% to 30% of the sample lies in the top ten. The donors were included in the validation cohort of approximately 130 subjects, a group kept apart from the approximately 700-subject first cohort. What the work shows at the level of the full study, not this receptor alone: The classifier was reported to diagnose cytomegalovirus status with high specificity and sensitivity in both the original and validation cohorts. Across donors, most TCR sequences were observed very rarely, whereas some public TCRs were present in many individuals. The study listed 164 TCR beta chains as associated with cytomegalovirus. The authors suggested that the approach could potentially be generalized to other disease states and immunological phenotypes. Three of the identified cytomegalovirus-associated TCR beta chains were confirmed in vitro to be specific for cytomegalovirus antigens. All 120 or so repertoires were used to score co-occurrence in the validation cohort in a later analysis, because that analysis had no HLA typing for the cohort. Of the cluster scores, 85% to 95% were above 0 in a later analysis, which found that TCRs clustered in the first cohort also tended to co-occur in the 120 or so validation repertoires.

There are 14 amino acids in the CDR3, from cysteine to phenylalanine inclusive. The sequence is cut down to CDR3 DNA, 42 bases in frame from base 1. V drops 8 bases and J drops 4 bases, leaving 18 bases in between. Based on the germline V gene, the CDR1 and CDR2 sequences are MNHEY and SVGAGI. The receptor comes from a young man in good health and CMV-seropositive. Sample: PBMCs. Recombination connected TRBV6-5 to TRBJ2-7; no D gene call is confident. The sequenced DNA: TGTGCCAGCCGCAGCGACGGGTCAGCTTACGAGCAGTACTTC. Its amino acids are CASRSDGSAYEQYF.